These 19 T cell receptor beta chains share one sample of origin, sequenced in a study of blood T cell repertoires in COVID-19. Sequencing was performed with immunoSEQ multiplex PCR; in TCRdb, only in-frame clones are kept and a portion is missing. The profile shows around 220,000 clones, more than 70% of them singletons. The specimen was peripheral blood. The receptors here all came from a woman in her thirties or forties who had recovered from COVID-19.

This clone showed up just once. The V call is TRBV7-3, the J call TRBJ2-3, with D perhaps matching TRBD2 (6 bases). Trimming stripped 5 bases from V and 5 bases from J, with 14 bases between. This CDR3 spans 14 amino acids. Germline assignment: CDR1 SGHTA and CDR2 FQGTGA. The DNA of the CDR3 is TGTGCCAGCAGCCTCACGACTAGGGGAGATACGCAGTATTTT. Its translation: CASSLTTRGDTQYF. Combining the CDR3 with reference TRBV7-3 and TRBJ2-3 gives the whole variable domain GAGVSQTPSNKVTEKGKYVELRCDPISGHTALYWYRQSLGQGPEFLIYFQGTGAADDSGLPNDRFFAVRPEGSVSTLKIQRTERGDSAVYLCASSLTTRGDTQYFGPGTRLTVL.

This clone was detected only once. The CDR3 nucleotides are TGTGCCAGTAGTATACCACGTTCGGGTTCAAACTATGGCTACACCTTC. Its protein is CASSIPRSGSNYGYTF. The chain employs TRBV19 and TRBJ1-2, with D hard to call. This CDR3 spans 16 amino acids. CDR1 and CDR2 from the germline V gene are LNHDA and SQIVND (reference sequence). The V gene lost 2 bases and the J gene lost 2 bases, with 15 bases spanning the gap.

The J gene is TRBJ2-7, the V gene TRBV15; maybe TRBD1 (6 bases). Trimming stripped 3 bases from V and 2 bases from J, with 11 bases between. Germline assignment: CDR1 LNHNV and CDR2 YYDKDF (reference sequence). The CDR3 totals 14 residues. CDR3 region: CATSSNGQPYEQYF. The CDR3, as DNA: TGTGCCACCAGCAGTAACGGACAGCCCTACGAGCAGTACTTC.

In its sample, this clone was seen a few times. The V and J genes are TRBV5-4 and TRBJ2-3, with 9 bases fitting TRBD2. The CDR3 extends over 16 amino acids. The V gene's germline CDR1 is SGHNT and CDR2 YYREEE (reference sequence). V trimming: 4 bases; J trimming: 2 bases; junction bases outside the gene matches: 8. CDR3 loop: CASSGHVAGATDTQYF. The CDR3 region has the DNA TGTGCCAGCAGCGGCCATGTAGCGGGAGCCACAGATACGCAGTATTTT.

This clone came up once. The V gene is TRBV12-5, the J gene TRBJ2-3, with TRBD2 identical over 12 bases. The CDR3 is 17 amino acids. CDR1 LGHNT and CDR2 FRNRAP come from the germline V gene. V trimming: 5 bases; J trimming: 4 bases; junction bases outside the gene matches: 10. The CDR3 nucleotides are TGTGCTAGTGGTATACGGCGACTAGCGGGAGCGCCAGATACGCAGTATTTT. This sequence encodes CASGIRRLAGAPDTQYF.

The V call is TRBV19, the J call TRBJ2-7; 8 bases match TRBD2. CDR1 and CDR2 from the germline V gene are LNHDA and SQIVND (reference sequence). The CDR3 covers 13 residues. Losses at the gene ends were 6 bases for V and 4 bases for J; bases not matched to a gene: 5. CDR3 DNA: TGTGCCAGTAGCACCGGACTAGCTTACGAGCAGTACTTC. The encoded protein is CASSTGLAYEQYF.

Here the CDR3 reads CAWLRGGTYEQYF. DNA of the CDR3: TGTGCCTGGCTTAGGGGAGGGACCTACGAGCAGTACTTC. This chain connects TRBV30 to TRBJ2-7; 7 positions agree with TRBD2. CDR1 is GTSNPN and CDR2 is SVGIG in the germline V gene (reference sequence). V shed 5 bases and J 2 bases; nucleotides not matched to a gene: 6. CDR3 length equals 13 residues.

This clone has a single count. The CDR3 nucleotides read TGCGCCAGCAGCCAAGCGCCTAGCGTTAATAGGAATGAGCAGTTCTTC. Translating gives CASSQAPSVNRNEQFF. The chain links TRBV4-3 to TRBJ2-1; maybe TRBD2 (6 bases). The germline V gene has CDR1 LGHNA and CDR2 YSLEER. The CDR3 consists of 16 residues. Deletions cut 1 base from V and 7 bases from J, with 17 bases between.

The sample holds one count of this clone. As DNA, the CDR3 is TGTGCCAGTAAAGGGAGATCCTACAATGAGCAGTTCTTC. It specifies CASKGRSYNEQFF. This chain connects TRBV19 to TRBJ2-1; perhaps TRBD2 as D (5 bases). The CDR3 runs 13 residues. From germline, CDR1 is LNHDA and CDR2 SQIVND (reference sequence). The V end lost 7 bases, the J end lost 1 base, and 8 bases lay between the germline ends.

J is TRBJ1-2 and V is TRBV10-3, with a possible D match to TRBD1 (5 bases). V was cut by 3 bases and J by 1 base, with 9 bases left in between. The V gene's germline CDR1 is ENHRY and CDR2 SYGVKD. There are 14 residues in the CDR3. CDR3 loop: CAISDGGGNYGYTF. The CDR3 DNA reads as TGTGCCATCAGTGATGGGGGGGGTAACTATGGCTACACCTTC.

J is TRBJ1-1 and V is TRBV19; D is possibly TRBD1 (6 bases). CDR3 length: 15 residues. The V gene's germline CDR1 is LNHDA and CDR2 SQIVND (reference sequence). V was clipped by 5 bases and J by 1 base, with 14 bases between them. CDR3 amino acids: CASSPSWTENTEAFF. DNA for the CDR3: TGTGCCAGTAGTCCATCCTGGACAGAGAACACTGAAGCTTTCTTT. Looking up the rest from reference TRBV19 and TRBJ1-1 gives the full variable domain: DGGITQSPKYLFRKEGQNVTLSCEQNLNHDAMYWYRQDPGQGLRLIYYSQIVNDFQKGDIAEGYSVSREKKESFPLTVTSAQKNPTAFYLCASSPSWTENTEAFFGQGTRLTVV.

The chain links TRBV14 to TRBJ1-6; TRBD1 agrees at 9 bases. The CDR3 has 15 amino acids. The germline CDR1 and CDR2 sequences are SGHDN and FVKESK. After removal of 2 bases from V and 9 bases from J, the junction contained 5 bases not matched to a gene. CDR3: CASSQTGTGSSPLHF. The CDR3 DNA is TGTGCCAGCAGCCAAACCGGGACAGGGAGTTCACCCCTCCACTTT.

This clone was picked up one time. V gene TRBV19 combines with J gene TRBJ1-5; weak D call: TRBD1 (6 bases). With 0 bases removed from V and 7 bases from J, the gap between germline ends came to 10 bases. Germline CDR1 and CDR2: LNHDA and SQIVND (reference sequence). The CDR3 consists of 14 residues. In nucleotides, the CDR3 is TGTGCCAGTAGTATAGAGGGGGCAAGGCAGCCCCAGCATTTT. Amino acids: CASSIEGARQPQHF.

V gene TRBV5-6 combines with J gene TRBJ2-2; 9 nucleotides align to TRBD1. V was pared by 2 bases and J by 6 bases, with 5 bases of the junction left unmatched. This CDR3 is built from 15 residues. CDR1 is SGHDT and CDR2 is YYEEEE in the germline V gene. The CDR3 DNA reads as TGTGCCAGCAGCTTTCGGGACAGGGTTTCCGGGGAGCTGTTTTTT. Protein product: CASSFRDRVSGELFF.

The chain employs TRBV11-3 and TRBJ1-1, with 7 bases identical to TRBD1. V was clipped by 5 bases and J by 5 bases; unmatched bases: 8. The germline CDR1 and CDR2 sequences are SGHNT and YENEEA. The CDR3 contains 14 residues. Here the CDR3 reads CASSALTGLTEAFF. CDR3 coding DNA: TGTGCCAGCAGCGCATTGACAGGGCTTACTGAAGCTTTCTTT.

J is TRBJ2-3 and V is TRBV6-6; 16 bases match TRBD2. J lost 4 bases, V lost 5 bases, and 12 bases had no gene match. The germline gives CDR1 MNHNY, CDR2 SVGAGI (reference sequence). The CDR3 length is 19 residues. This CDR3 reads CASSPQAGLAGGLADTQYF. The CDR3 nucleotides read TGTGCCAGCAGTCCCCAGGCGGGACTAGCGGGGGGGCTCGCAGATACGCAGTATTTT.

V and J are TRBV6-5 and TRBJ2-7, with 13 bases fitting TRBD2. V dropped 6 bases and J dropped 6; count of bases not matched to a gene: 8. From germline, CDR1 is MNHEY and CDR2 SVGAGI. The CDR3 loop spans 15 amino acids. Here the CDR3 DNA reads TGTGCCAGCAGCACCACGGGACTAGCGGGACTCGAGCAGTACTTC. Protein: CASSTTGLAGLEQYF.

The chain carries TRBV10-3 and TRBJ2-2; a weak D match, TRBD1 (6 bases). The CDR3 is 14 amino acids. Germline V gene lookup returns CDR1 ENHRY and CDR2 SYGVKD. V lost 8 bases, J lost 4 bases, and 14 bases lay in between. CDR3 DNA: TGTGCCATCGGAAATACGGACAGCACCGGGGAGCTGTTTTTT. It translates to CAIGNTDSTGELFF.

The chain combines TRBV27 with TRBJ1-6, with a possible D match to TRBD1 (6 bases). Trimming removed 8 bases from V and 7 bases from J, with 15 bases in between. The CDR3 runs to 14 residues. Germline-derived CDR1 and CDR2 are MNHEY and SMNVEV (reference sequence). CDR3 in DNA: TGTGCCAGCGGAAAGGGGGACGGCAATTCACCCCTCCACTTT. Translating gives CASGKGDGNSPLHF.